These T cell receptor beta chains were read from a single sample in a study of beta chain features in type 1 diabetes. Method: immunoSEQ multiplex PCR; TCRdb's copy keeps in-frame clones and lacks some. The table includes about 140,000 clones, about 9.1% detected once. Sequencing input: central memory CD4+ T cells from blood. The receptors were gathered from a woman in her thirties or forties in good health. Both conserved end residues are part of each CDR3. The D gene is left open where the match is weak. Only part of the rows carry a size: once, few, many, or a class if the clone is expanded.

V gene	clone size	D gene	J gene	CDR3 DNA	CDR3 protein
TRBV27	few	NA	TRBJ1-5	TGTGCCAGCAGTTTTCGGGGGGGCAATCAGCCCCAGCATTTT	CASSFRGGNQPQHF
TRBV23-1	NA	TRBD2	TRBJ2-5	TGCGCCAGCAGTCACCTCGGGGGGGGAGAGACCCAGTACTTC	CASSHLGGGETQYF
TRBV19	few	TRBD2	TRBJ2-5	TGTGCCAGTAGTATAGGCCAGCGGGGTGATGAGACCCAGTACTTC	CASSIGQRGDETQYF
TRBV27	few	NA	TRBJ2-2	TGTGCCAGCACGGGACAGAACACCGGGGAGCTGTTTTTT	CASTGQNTGELFF
TRBV5-4	NA	NA	TRBJ1-2	TGTGCCAGCAGCTTGGGGGGCGACTATGGCTACACCTTC	CASSLGGDYGYTF
TRBV18	NA	TRBD1	TRBJ2-7	TGTGCCAGCTCACCAGGACAGGACAAATCGTACGAGCAGTACTTC	CASSPGQDKSYEQYF
TRBV18	many	NA	TRBJ2-1	TGTGCCAGCTCAGGGAACAGGGCCGGCGATGAGCAGTTCTTC	CASSGNRAGDEQFF
TRBV23-1	many	TRBD1	TRBJ1-4	TGCGCCAGCAGCCTACCCTTGACAGGGGTTAATAATGAAAAACTGTTTTTT	CASSLPLTGVNNEKLFF
TRBV9	NA	NA	TRBJ2-7	TGTGCCAGCAGCGGTCGGGACATCTCCTACGAGCAGTACTTC	CASSGRDISYEQYF
TRBV5-1	NA	TRBD2	TRBJ2-5	TGCGCCAGCAGCCCGGAGGGACTAGCGGGGGGATCCCAAGAGACCCAGTACTTC	CASSPEGLAGGSQETQYF
TRBV18	few	TRBD2	TRBJ2-3	TGTGCCAGCTCACTTACCGGGGGGAATACAAATACGCAGTATTTT	CASSLTGGNTNTQYF
TRBV7-2	NA	NA	TRBJ2-7	TGTGCCAGCAACCTAACCCCGGACAATTTATCCGAGCAGTACTTC	CASNLTPDNLSEQYF
TRBV7-9	NA	NA	TRBJ1-2	TGTGCCAGCAGCTTGGTGGGAGGGGGGCTCTATGGCTACACCTTC	CASSLVGGGLYGYTF
TRBV11-2	NA	NA	TRBJ2-5	TGTGCCAGCAGCTCGGGACTTAGAGAGACCCAGTACTTC	CASSSGLRETQYF
TRBV5-1	NA	TRBD1	TRBJ2-1	TGCGCCAGCAGCTTGAGGGCAGGGGGCAATGAGCAGTTCTTC	CASSLRAGGNEQFF
TRBV2	NA	NA	TRBJ2-5	TGTGCCAGCAGTTTAGCTCAACCCGAGACCCAGTACTTC	CASSLAQPETQYF
TRBV27	NA	NA	TRBJ2-5	TGTGCCAGCAGTTCGTCGCAAGAGACCCAGTACTTC	CASSSSQETQYF
TRBV29-1	many	NA	TRBJ2-1	TGCAGCGTCATTACAAGCTACAATGAGCAGTTCTTC	CSVITSYNEQFF
TRBV7-6	few	NA	TRBJ1-2	TGTGCCAGCAGCTTAGGGCGGGGGGGGCATGGTAGCTATGGCTACACCTTC	CASSLGRGGHGSYGYTF
TRBV7-8	many	TRBD1	TRBJ2-7	TGTGCCCTCGCGGGGACAGGGGGGAACGAGCAGTACTTC	CALAGTGGNEQYF
TRBV5-4	NA	NA	TRBJ2-7	TGTGCCAGCAGCACAAGACAGACCCAAAAAGGCTACGAGCAGTACTTC	CASSTRQTQKGYEQYF
TRBV2	many	TRBD1	TRBJ2-7	TGTGCCAGCGCCGGCCAGCCCCGGGACAGGCCCTCCTACGAGCAGTACTTC	CASAGQPRDRPSYEQYF
TRBV10-3	many	NA	TRBJ2-5	TGTGCCATCAGTGCCCCCTCAGAGACCCAGTACTTC	CAISAPSETQYF
TRBV6-1	few	NA	TRBJ2-2	TGTGCCAGCAGTGAATTGGGTAGGAGCGGGGAGCTGTTTTTT	CASSELGRSGELFF
TRBV7-2	NA	NA	TRBJ2-3	TGTGCCAGCAGCTTAGTACAGAACACAGATACGCAGTATTTT	CASSLVQNTDTQYF
TRBV7-2	many	TRBD2	TRBJ2-2	TGTGCCAGCAGCTTAAAAGCGGGGTCCACCGGGGAGCTGTTTTTT	CASSLKAGSTGELFF
TRBV27	NA	TRBD2	TRBJ2-3	TGTGCCAGCAGTTTCCGCGGGGGGGTAACAGATACGCAGTATTTT	CASSFRGGVTDTQYF
TRBV7-2	few	NA	TRBJ2-3	TGTGCCAGCAGCTCCCAGGGGCAGTACACAGATACGCAGTATTTT	CASSSQGQYTDTQYF
TRBV4-3	NA	TRBD2	TRBJ2-7	TGCGCCAGCAGCGCCGGACTAGCGGGGACCTCTTACGAGCAGTACTTC	CASSAGLAGTSYEQYF
TRBV9	few	NA	TRBJ1-5	TGTGCCAGCAGCGAGGGGGGGGGTTTAAGCAATCAGCCCCAGCATTTT	CASSEGGGLSNQPQHF
TRBV5-4	many	TRBD1	TRBJ1-2	TGTGCCAGCAGCAGCAGGACAGGGGCAGACTATGGCTACACCTTC	CASSSRTGADYGYTF
TRBV29-1	many	TRBD2	TRBJ2-3	TGCAGCGTATCTGGACTAGCGGGGACAGATACGCAGTATTTT	CSVSGLAGTDTQYF
TRBV19	few	NA	TRBJ1-5	TGTGCCAGTAGTACCCGGGACACCAATCAGCCCCAGCATTTT	CASSTRDTNQPQHF
TRBV25-1	NA	TRBD1	TRBJ1-5	TGTGCCAGCAGTGGCGGGACAGCCTTCAAGCCCCAGCATTTT	CASSGGTAFKPQHF
TRBV9	few	TRBD2	TRBJ2-1	TGTGCCAGCACCCCGGGGGGGGGCCACAATGAGCAGTTCTTC	CASTPGGGHNEQFF
TRBV5-1	few	NA	TRBJ2-7	TGCGCCAGCAGCTTGGGTGGGGGCGCGGATCTCAGCTTTTACGAGCAGTACTTC	CASSLGGGADLSFYEQYF